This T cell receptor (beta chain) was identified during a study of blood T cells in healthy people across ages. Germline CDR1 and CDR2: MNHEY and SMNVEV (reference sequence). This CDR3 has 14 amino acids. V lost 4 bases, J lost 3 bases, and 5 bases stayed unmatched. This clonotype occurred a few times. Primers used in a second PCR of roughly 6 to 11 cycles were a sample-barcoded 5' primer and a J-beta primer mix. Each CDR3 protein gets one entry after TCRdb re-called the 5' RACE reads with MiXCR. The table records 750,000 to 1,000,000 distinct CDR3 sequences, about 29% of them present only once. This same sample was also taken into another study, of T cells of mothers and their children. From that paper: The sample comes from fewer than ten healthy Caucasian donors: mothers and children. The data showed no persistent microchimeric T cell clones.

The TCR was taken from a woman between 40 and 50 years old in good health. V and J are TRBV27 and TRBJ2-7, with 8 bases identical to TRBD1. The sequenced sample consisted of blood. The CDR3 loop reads CASSSMTGDYEQYF. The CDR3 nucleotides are TGTGCCAGCAGTTCCATGACAGGGGACTACGAGCAGTACTTC.